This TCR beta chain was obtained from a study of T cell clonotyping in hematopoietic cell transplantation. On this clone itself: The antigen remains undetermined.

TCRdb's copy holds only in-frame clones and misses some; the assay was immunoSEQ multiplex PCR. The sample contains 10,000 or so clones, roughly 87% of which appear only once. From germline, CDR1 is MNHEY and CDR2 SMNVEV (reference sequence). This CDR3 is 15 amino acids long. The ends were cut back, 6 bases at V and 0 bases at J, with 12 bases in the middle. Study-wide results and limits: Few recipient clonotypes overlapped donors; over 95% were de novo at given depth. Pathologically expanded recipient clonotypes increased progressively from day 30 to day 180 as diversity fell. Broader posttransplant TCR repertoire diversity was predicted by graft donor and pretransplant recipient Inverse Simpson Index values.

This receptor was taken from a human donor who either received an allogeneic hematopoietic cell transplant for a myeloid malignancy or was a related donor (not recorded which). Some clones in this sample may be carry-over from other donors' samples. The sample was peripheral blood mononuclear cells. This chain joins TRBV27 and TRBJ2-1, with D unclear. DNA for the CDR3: TGTGCCAGCAGCTTGACCGCGAGCTCCTACAATGAGCAGTTCTTC. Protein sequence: CASSLTASSYNEQFF.